The 25 T cell receptor beta chains in this list originate from one sample, sequenced in a study of blood T cells in healthy people across ages. A second about 6 to 12 cycle PCR used barcoded and J-beta primers. TCRdb called the 5' RACE reads again in MiXCR, with one record for every CDR3 protein. Among roughly 1.9 million distinct CDR3 sequences listed, approximately 40% were seen once. The sequenced sample was blood. The receptors were gathered from a human donor in good health.

The chain joins TRBV12-3 or TRBV12-4 to TRBJ1-1, with TRBD1 as a possible D gene (6 bases). This CDR3 contains 12 residues. V gave up 6 bases and J gave up 10 bases, with 15 bases separating them. This CDR3 reads CASSPWEGGAFF. DNA for the CDR3: TGTGCCAGCAGCCCCTGGGAGGGGGGAGCTTTCTTT.

This chain joins TRBV12-3 or TRBV12-4 and TRBJ2-3; 9 nucleotides match TRBD2. The length of the CDR3 is 17 residues. V shed 2 bases and J 4 bases; nucleotides not matched to a gene: 10. For the CDR3, the DNA is TGTGCCAGCAGTTTAATCTCCATAGCGGGGGAGGCAGATACGCAGTATTTT. Translated: CASSLISIAGEADTQYF.

This chain links TRBV6-2 or TRBV6-3 with TRBJ2-7; D may match TRBD1 or TRBD2 (5 bases each). The CDR3 extends over 14 amino acids. Trimming removed 6 bases from V and 0 bases from J, with 12 bases in between. Germline-derived CDR1 and CDR2 are MNHEY and SVGEGT. CDR3 region: CASRYGGGSYEQYF. The CDR3 DNA reads TGTGCCAGCAGGTACGGTGGGGGCTCCTACGAGCAGTACTTC.

V and J are TRBV6-1 and TRBJ2-1; D is perhaps TRBD2 (7 bases). V was clipped by 10 bases and J by 6 bases, with 22 bases between them. This CDR3 spans 15 amino acids. The V gene's germline CDR1 is MNHNS and CDR2 SASEGT. CDR3 bases: TGTGCCACCCGATACGCAGGGCGGGGGCCCAATGAGCAGTTCTTC. This encodes CATRYAGRGPNEQFF.

This rearrangement joins TRBV7-2 to TRBJ1-2, with unresolved D. The length of the CDR3 is 15 residues. Trimming took off 5 bases at V and 6 bases at J, with 19 bases between the two ends. The germline V gene has CDR1 SGHTA and CDR2 FQGNSA. CDR3 loop: CASSTRGRGINGYTF. CDR3 in DNA: TGTGCCAGCAGCACAAGAGGTCGGGGTATCAATGGCTACACCTTC.

The chain uses TRBV4-2 and TRBJ2-7, with 7 bases that match TRBD1. CDR1 and CDR2 from the germline V gene are LGHNA and YNFKEQ. Germline trimming cut 4 bases from V and 4 bases from J; bases unmatched to any gene: 13. The CDR3 has 16 amino acids. Here the CDR3 reads CASSLPLEGAGYEQYF. CDR3 nucleotide sequence: TGTGCCAGCAGCCTACCTCTAGAGGGGGCCGGTTACGAGCAGTACTTC.

This sequence joins TRBV6-2 or TRBV6-3 and TRBJ2-6; the D is unclear. CDR3 size: 16 residues. CDR1 and CDR2 (germline): MNHEY, SVGEGT. Trimming removed 5 bases from V and 0 bases from J, with 11 bases in between. The CDR3, as DNA: TGTGCCAGCAGTCTGTACGGTCGCTCTGGGGCCAACGTCCTGACTTTC. Amino acids: CASSLYGRSGANVLTF.

Many counts were recorded for this clonotype. The rearrangement joins TRBV9 to TRBJ1-2; D possibly corresponds to TRBD1 (5 bases). The germline V and J ends were trimmed by 3 bases and 2 bases, with 11 bases remaining between them. Germline V gene data show CDR1 as SGDLS and CDR2 as YYNGEE. CDR3 length equals 14 residues. CDR3 region: CASSEHDRNYGYTF. CDR3 DNA sequence: TGTGCCAGCAGCGAACATGACAGAAACTATGGCTACACCTTC.

A word on this clonotype: This may be a read error: a much more frequent sequence differs by one nucleotide. The chain joins TRBV20-1 to TRBJ2-5, with D unclear. The assigned J gene may be wrong: the sequence end matches TRBJ2-7 better. Germline V CDR1 and CDR2: DFQATT, SNEGSKA (reference sequence). CDR3 length: 15 amino acids. The CDR3 sequence: CSARDWVGSRYEQYF. CDR3 bases: TGCAGTGCTAGAGATTGGGTGGGTTCTCGTTACGAGCAGTACTTC.

This clonotype appeared a few times. The chain combines TRBV6-2 or TRBV6-3 with TRBJ2-7; D is unresolved. Germline V gene data show CDR1 as MNHEY and CDR2 as SVGEGT. Trimming took off 5 bases at V and 3 bases at J, with 8 bases between the two ends. The CDR3 has 12 amino acids. The CDR3: CASSRILYEQYF. CDR3 bases: TGTGCCAGCAGTAGGATCCTCTACGAGCAGTACTTC.

This clonotype has a count of ten or more. V usage is TRBV24-1 and J usage is TRBJ1-6; perhaps TRBD1 as D (5 bases). The V end was cut by 3 bases, the J end by 0 bases, with 17 bases between. This CDR3 comprises 19 residues. The V gene's germline CDR1 is KGHDR and CDR2 SFDVKD. The CDR3 DNA reads as TGTGCCACCAGTGATCCCGGCCCGATGGGGGACTCCTATAATTCACCCCTCCACTTT. Translating gives CATSDPGPMGDSYNSPLHF.

This clonotype was counted between two and nine times. The chain employs TRBV29-1 and TRBJ1-4; D not certain. Trimming stripped 4 bases from V and 4 bases from J, with 10 bases between. This CDR3 is 13 amino acids long. Germline V CDR1 and CDR2: SQVTM, ANQGSEA. The DNA of the CDR3 is TGCAGCGTTGGGACGGCTCGTAATGAAAAACTGTTTTTT. The encoded protein is CSVGTARNEKLFF.

V usage is TRBV6-2 or TRBV6-3 and J usage is TRBJ1-1, with no clear D. Trimming removed 0 bases from V and 4 bases from J, with 12 bases in between. The V gene's germline CDR1 is MNHEY and CDR2 SVGEGT. CDR3 length: 15 amino acids. The CDR3 coding sequence is TGTGCCAGCAGTTACTCGGGCAGCGGCCGCACTGAAGCTTTCTTT. Translated, it gives CASSYSGSGRTEAFF.

V is TRBV20-1 and J is TRBJ2-4; D perhaps matches TRBD2 (5 bases). Trimming pared 0 bases from V and 13 bases from J, leaving 19 bases between. CDR3 length equals 14 residues. Germline CDR1 DFQATT, CDR2 SNEGSKA (reference sequence). The CDR3 nucleotides are TGCAGTGCTAGAGATGAGGCTCAACGGGGAGAGCAGTACTTC. Translated, it gives CSARDEAQRGEQYF.

This chain links TRBV7-3 with TRBJ2-3; no firm D call. Trimming shortened V by 3 bases and J by 0 bases, and 13 bases separated the two germline ends. CDR3 size: 16 residues. CDR1 SGHTA and CDR2 FQGTGA come from the germline V gene. CDR3 bases: TGTGCCAGCAGCTTTGGCCCGTCCCCTAGCACAGATACGCAGTATTTT. Protein sequence: CASSFGPSPSTDTQYF.

A word on this clonotype: The junction departs from germline at one end; a sequencing error may be responsible. The rearrangement links TRBV4-3 to TRBJ1-2; D unresolved. This CDR3 region has 15 residues. Germline lookup yields CDR1 LGHNA and CDR2 YSLEER. CDR3 nucleotide sequence: TGCGCCAGCAGCCAAGAGGTCTCACAATCTAAGGGCTACTCCTTC. Protein product: CASSQEVSQSKGYSF.

J is TRBJ2-6 and V is TRBV13; TRBD1 aligns across 11 bases. This CDR3 comprises 15 residues. Germline CDR1 is PRHDT and CDR2 is FYEKMQ (reference sequence). With V trimmed by 5 bases and J by 6 bases, 3 bases remained unmatched. CDR3 nucleotides: TGTGCCAGCAGCCTGGGACAGGGGGTGGCCAACGTCCTGACTTTC. This encodes CASSLGQGVANVLTF. Using reference TRBV13 and TRBJ2-6 for the parts outside the CDR3, the full variable domain is AAGVIQSPRHLIKEKRETATLKCYPIPRHDTVYWYQQGPGQDPQFLISFYEKMQSDKGSIPDRFSAQQFSDYHSELNMSSLELGDSALYFCASSLGQGVANVLTFGAGSRLTVL.

This clonotype has a handful of counts. J is TRBJ2-7 and V is TRBV2; D may match TRBD1 or TRBD2 (5 bases each). Trimming took 6 bases from V and 2 from J, leaving 14 bases between them. Germline assignment: CDR1 SNHLY and CDR2 FYNNEI. CDR3 length: 14 residues. The CDR3 reads CASRDRPGPYEQYF. CDR3 DNA: TGTGCCAGCAGGGACCGGCCGGGACCCTACGAGCAGTACTTC.

Comment on this clonotype: Its ends do not fully match the called genes, so a read error is possible. This chain uses TRBV6-2 or TRBV6-3 with TRBJ1-1; D perhaps matches TRBD1 (6 bases). Germline V gives CDR1 MNHEY, CDR2 SVGEGT. The CDR3 length is 14 residues. This CDR3 is CASSFLQGKAEAFF. CDR3 coding DNA: TGTGCCAGTAGTTTCTTACAGGGTAAAGCTGAAGCTTTCTTT.

This clonotype has only a few counts. The V and J genes are TRBV5-5 and TRBJ2-1; no clear D. Germline-derived CDR1 and CDR2 are SGHKS and YYEKEE (reference sequence). The V end was cut by 4 bases, the J end by 8 bases, with 10 bases between. This CDR3 is 12 amino acids long. CDR3 DNA sequence: TGTGCCAGCAGCCCCAACTCCGATGAGCAGTTCTTC. It encodes CASSPNSDEQFF.

The chain joins TRBV20-1 to TRBJ2-7; tentative D call: TRBD1 (5 bases). Germline assignment: CDR1 DFQATT and CDR2 SNEGSKA (reference sequence). V was cut by 2 bases and J by 5 bases, with 16 bases left in between. The length of the CDR3 is 14 residues. The CDR3 coding sequence is TGCAGTGCTAGAACCGGCAGGGTAACAAACGAGCAGTACTTC. Amino acids: CSARTGRVTNEQYF.

The chain is built from TRBV15 and TRBJ1-2; the D is unclear. The length of the CDR3 is 16 residues. The V gene's germline CDR1 is LNHNV and CDR2 YYDKDF (reference sequence). Between the trimmed V and J ends, which lost 0 bases and 1 base, there was a span of 12 bases. The CDR3 spells CATSRDVGFGNYGYTF. DNA for the CDR3: TGTGCCACCAGCAGAGATGTAGGGTTTGGTAACTATGGCTACACCTTC.

The V call is TRBV7-2, the J call TRBJ1-2; D unresolved. This CDR3 is built from 14 residues. V lost 2 bases, J lost 2 bases, and 9 bases lay in between. Germline V CDR1 and CDR2: SGHTA, FQGNSA. CDR3 bases: TGTGCCAGCAGCTTACTGACGAGAAACTATGGCTACACCTTC. Translation: CASSLLTRNYGYTF. The variable domain in full, with the rest retrieved from reference TRBV7-2 and TRBJ1-2, is GAGVSQSPSNKVTEKGKDVELRCDPISGHTALYWYRQSLGQGLEFLIYFQGNSAPDKSGLPSDRFSAERTGGSVSTLTIQRTQQEDSAVYLCASSLLTRNYGYTFGSGTRLTVV.

The chain couples TRBV4-3 to TRBJ2-3; D unclear. The CDR3 is 15 amino acids. The V gene lost 4 bases and the J gene lost 0 bases, with 11 bases spanning the gap. Per germline, CDR1 LGHNA and CDR2 YSLEER. CDR3 DNA: TGCGCCAGCAGCCCATCCACCACTAGCACAGATACGCAGTATTTT. Translated, it gives CASSPSTTSTDTQYF.

This chain uses TRBV5-1 with TRBJ2-6; no firm D call. Trimming took 2 bases from V and 1 from J, leaving 10 bases between them. The CDR3 runs to 16 residues. Germline V lookup: CDR1 SGHRS, CDR2 YFSETQ. The CDR3: CASSFRFSSGANVLTF. CDR3 DNA: TGCGCCAGCAGCTTCCGTTTCTCTTCTGGGGCCAACGTCCTGACTTTC. The full variable domain, its missing parts supplied by reference TRBV5-1 and TRBJ2-6, is KAGVTQTPRYLIKTRGQQVTLSCSPISGHRSVSWYQQTPGQGLQFLFEYFSETQRNKGNFPGRFSGRQFSNSRSEMNVSTLELGDSALYLCASSFRFSSGANVLTFGAGSRLTVL.